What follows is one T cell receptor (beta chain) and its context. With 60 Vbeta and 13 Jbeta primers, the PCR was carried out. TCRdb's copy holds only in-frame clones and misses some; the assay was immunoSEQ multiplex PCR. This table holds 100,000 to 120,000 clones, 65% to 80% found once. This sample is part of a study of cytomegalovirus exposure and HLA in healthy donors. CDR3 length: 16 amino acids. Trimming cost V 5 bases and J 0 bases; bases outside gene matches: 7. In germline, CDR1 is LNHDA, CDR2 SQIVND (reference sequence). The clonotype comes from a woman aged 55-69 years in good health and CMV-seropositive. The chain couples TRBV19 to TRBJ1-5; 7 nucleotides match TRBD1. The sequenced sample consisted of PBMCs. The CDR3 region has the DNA TGTGCCAGTAGTCCCATGACAGGGCTTAGCAATCAGCCCCAGCATTTT. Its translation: CASSPMTGLSNQPQHF.